The table lists the clone carrying this T cell receptor (beta chain) with a few counts. The sample belongs to a study of T-cell memory formation after mild COVID-19. TCRdb fed the 5' RACE reads into MiXCR, producing one record per CDR3 protein. The table records 300,000 to 400,000 distinct CDR3 sequences, approximately 14% of them present only once. CDR3 size: 15 residues. The germline V and J ends were trimmed by 2 bases and 5 bases, with 13 bases remaining between them. CDR1 and CDR2 (germline): SGHVS, FQNEAQ. The chain has TRBV7-8 and TRBJ2-1; D gene uncertain. The material sequenced was PBMCs or a T cell subset sorted from them (not recorded which). The receptor's source is a man between 18 and 35 years old who had mild COVID-19 (a few samples of this study predate the infection). Cell type and time point are not known. The CDR3 bases are TGTGCCAGCAGCTTACAGACCCCCATCCACAATGAGCAGTTCTTC. Translating gives CASSLQTPIHNEQFF.